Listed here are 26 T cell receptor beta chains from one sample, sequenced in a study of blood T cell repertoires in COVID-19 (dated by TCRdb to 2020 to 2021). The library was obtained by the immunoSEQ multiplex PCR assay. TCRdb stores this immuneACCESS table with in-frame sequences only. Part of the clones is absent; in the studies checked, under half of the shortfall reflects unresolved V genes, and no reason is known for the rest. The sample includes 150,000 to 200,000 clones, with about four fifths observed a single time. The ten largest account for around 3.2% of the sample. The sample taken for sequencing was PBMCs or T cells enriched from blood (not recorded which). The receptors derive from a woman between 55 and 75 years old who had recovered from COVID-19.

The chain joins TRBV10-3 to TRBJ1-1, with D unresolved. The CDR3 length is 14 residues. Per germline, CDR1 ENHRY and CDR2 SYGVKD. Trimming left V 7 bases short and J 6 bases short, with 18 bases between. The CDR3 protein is CAIKAGETSAEAFF. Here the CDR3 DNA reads TGTGCCATCAAGGCCGGTGAAACAAGCGCTGAAGCTTTCTTT.

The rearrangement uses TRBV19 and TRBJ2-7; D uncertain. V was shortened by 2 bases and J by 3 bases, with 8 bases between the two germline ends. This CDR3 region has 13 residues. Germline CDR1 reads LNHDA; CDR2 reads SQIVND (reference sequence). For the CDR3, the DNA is TGTGCCAGTAGTATACAGCCAGGCTACGAGCAGTACTTC. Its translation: CASSIQPGYEQYF.

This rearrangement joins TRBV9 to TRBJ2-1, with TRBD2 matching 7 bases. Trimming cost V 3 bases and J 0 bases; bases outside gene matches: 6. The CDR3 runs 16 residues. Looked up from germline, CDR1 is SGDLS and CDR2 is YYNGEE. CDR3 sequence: CASSELAVSSYNEQFF. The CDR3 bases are TGTGCCAGCAGCGAGCTAGCGGTAAGCTCCTACAATGAGCAGTTCTTC.

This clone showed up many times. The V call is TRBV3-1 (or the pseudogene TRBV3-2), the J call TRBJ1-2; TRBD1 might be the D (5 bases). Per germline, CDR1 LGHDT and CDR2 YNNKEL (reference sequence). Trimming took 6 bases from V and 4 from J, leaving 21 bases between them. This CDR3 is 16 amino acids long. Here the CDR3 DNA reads TGTGCCAGCAGACCCCAGGGAATAAATGTGTTCTATGGCTACACCTTC. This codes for CASRPQGINVFYGYTF.

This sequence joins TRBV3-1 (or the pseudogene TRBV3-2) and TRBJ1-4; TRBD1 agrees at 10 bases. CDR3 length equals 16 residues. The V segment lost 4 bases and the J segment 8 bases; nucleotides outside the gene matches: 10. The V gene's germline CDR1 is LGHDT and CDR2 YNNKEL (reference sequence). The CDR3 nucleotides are TGTGCCAGCAGCCTTCCTGGACAGGGGGGTACCGAAAAACTGTTTTTT. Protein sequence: CASSLPGQGGTEKLFF.

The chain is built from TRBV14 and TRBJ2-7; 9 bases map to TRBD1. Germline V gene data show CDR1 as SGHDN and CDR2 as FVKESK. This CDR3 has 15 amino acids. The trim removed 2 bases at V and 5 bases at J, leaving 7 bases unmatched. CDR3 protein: CASSQKGTGYNEQYF. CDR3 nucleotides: TGTGCCAGCAGCCAAAAAGGGACAGGGTACAACGAGCAGTACTTC.

As DNA, the CDR3 is TGTGCCAGCAGCTCGGGACAGGGTGCTAACTATGGCTACACCTTC. It encodes CASSSGQGANYGYTF. This rearrangement joins TRBV7-3 to TRBJ1-2; 9 nucleotides agree with TRBD1. Germline CDR1 SGHTA, CDR2 FQGTGA. J lost 0 bases, V lost 4 bases, and 3 bases had no gene match. The CDR3 totals 15 residues.

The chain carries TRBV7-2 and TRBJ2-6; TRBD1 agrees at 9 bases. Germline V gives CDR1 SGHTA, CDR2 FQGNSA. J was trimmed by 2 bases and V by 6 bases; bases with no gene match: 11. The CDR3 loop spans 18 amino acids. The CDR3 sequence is CASRSTGGALAGANVLTF. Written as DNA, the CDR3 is TGTGCCAGCAGATCTACAGGGGGCGCATTGGCTGGGGCCAACGTCCTGACTTTC.

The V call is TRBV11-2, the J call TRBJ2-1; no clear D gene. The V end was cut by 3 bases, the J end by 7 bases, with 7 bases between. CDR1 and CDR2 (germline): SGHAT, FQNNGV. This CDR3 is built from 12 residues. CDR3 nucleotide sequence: TGTGCCAGCAGCTTCGAGAGTAATGAGCAGTTCTTC. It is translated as CASSFESNEQFF. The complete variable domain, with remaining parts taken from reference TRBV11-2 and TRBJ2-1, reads EAGVAQSPRYKIIEKRQSVAFWCNPISGHATLYWYQQILGQGPKLLIQFQNNGVVDDSQLPKDRFSAERLKGVDSTLKIQPAKLEDSAVYLCASSFESNEQFFGPGTRLTVL.

CDR3 sequence: CASSQDNLGGPLETQYF. The CDR3 bases are TGCGCCAGCAGCCAAGACAATCTGGGGGGGCCCTTGGAGACCCAGTACTTC. The chain combines TRBV4-1 with TRBJ2-5; D might be TRBD2 (7 bases). V lost 0 bases and J 5 bases, leaving 19 bases between the germline ends. The CDR3 loop spans 17 amino acids. CDR1 and CDR2 (germline): MGHRA, YSYEKL.

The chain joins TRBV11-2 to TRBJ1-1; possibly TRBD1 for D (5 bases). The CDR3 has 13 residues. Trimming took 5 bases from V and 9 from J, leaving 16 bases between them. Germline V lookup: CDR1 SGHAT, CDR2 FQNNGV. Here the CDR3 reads CASSPVLTEQAFF. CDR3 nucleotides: TGTGCCAGCAGCCCGGTTTTGACAGAGCAAGCTTTCTTT.

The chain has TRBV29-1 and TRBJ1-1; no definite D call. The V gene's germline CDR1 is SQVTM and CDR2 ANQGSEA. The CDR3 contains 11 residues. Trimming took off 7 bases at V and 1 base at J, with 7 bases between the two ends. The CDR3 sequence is CSALWNTEAFF. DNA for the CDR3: TGCAGCGCCCTATGGAACACTGAAGCTTTCTTT. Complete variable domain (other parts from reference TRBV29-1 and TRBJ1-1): SAVISQKPSRDICQRGTSLTIQCQVDSQVTMMFWYRQQPGQSLTLIATANQGSEATYESGFVIDKFPISRPNLTFSTLTVSNMSPEDSSIYLCSALWNTEAFFGQGTRLTVV.

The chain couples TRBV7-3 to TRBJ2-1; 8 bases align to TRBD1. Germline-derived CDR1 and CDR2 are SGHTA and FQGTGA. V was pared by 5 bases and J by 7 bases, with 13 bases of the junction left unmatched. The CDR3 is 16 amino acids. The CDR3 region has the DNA TGTGCCAGCAGCCCTCGACCAACAGGGGGTGATAATGAGCAGTTCTTC. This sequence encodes CASSPRPTGGDNEQFF.

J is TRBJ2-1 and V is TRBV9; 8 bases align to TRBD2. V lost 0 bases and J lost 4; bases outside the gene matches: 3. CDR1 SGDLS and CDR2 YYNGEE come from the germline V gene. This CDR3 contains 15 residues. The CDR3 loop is CASSVGSGTYNEQFF. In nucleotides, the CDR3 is TGTGCCAGCAGCGTAGGTAGCGGGACGTACAATGAGCAGTTCTTC.

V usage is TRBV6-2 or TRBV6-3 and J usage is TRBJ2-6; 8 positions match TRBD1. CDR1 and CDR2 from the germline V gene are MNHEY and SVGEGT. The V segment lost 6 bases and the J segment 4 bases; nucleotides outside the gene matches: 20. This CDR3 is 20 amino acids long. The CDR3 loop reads CASSLLLTGDGELGANVLTF. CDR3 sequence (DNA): TGTGCCAGCAGCCTCCTTCTGACAGGGGATGGGGAATTGGGGGCCAACGTCCTGACTTTC.

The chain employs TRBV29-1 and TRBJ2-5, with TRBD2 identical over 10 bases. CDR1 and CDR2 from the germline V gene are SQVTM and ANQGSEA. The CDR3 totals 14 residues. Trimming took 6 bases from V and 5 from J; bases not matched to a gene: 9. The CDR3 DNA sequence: TGCAGCGTCAGCAGCGGGGGGGCGTGGGAGACCCAGTACTTC. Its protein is CSVSSGGAWETQYF.

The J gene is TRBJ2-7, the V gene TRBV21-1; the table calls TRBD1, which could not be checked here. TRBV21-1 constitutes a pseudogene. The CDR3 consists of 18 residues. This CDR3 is CASSKGATGPLRVLEQYF. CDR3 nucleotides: TGTGCCAGCAGCAAAGGGGCTACAGGTCCCCTAAGGGTATTAGAGCAGTACTTC.

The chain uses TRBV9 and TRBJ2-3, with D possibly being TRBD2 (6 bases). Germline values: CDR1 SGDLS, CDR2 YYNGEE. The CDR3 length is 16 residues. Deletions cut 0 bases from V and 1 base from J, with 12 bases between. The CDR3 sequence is CASSVVVGGGTDTQYF. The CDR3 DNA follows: TGTGCCAGCAGCGTAGTGGTCGGGGGAGGCACAGATACGCAGTATTTT.

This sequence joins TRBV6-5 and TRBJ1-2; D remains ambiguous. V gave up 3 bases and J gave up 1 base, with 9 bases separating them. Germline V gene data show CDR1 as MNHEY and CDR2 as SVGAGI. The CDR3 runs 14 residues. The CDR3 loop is CASSYTHINYGYTF. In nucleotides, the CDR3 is TGTGCCAGCAGTTATACACACATTAACTATGGCTACACCTTC.

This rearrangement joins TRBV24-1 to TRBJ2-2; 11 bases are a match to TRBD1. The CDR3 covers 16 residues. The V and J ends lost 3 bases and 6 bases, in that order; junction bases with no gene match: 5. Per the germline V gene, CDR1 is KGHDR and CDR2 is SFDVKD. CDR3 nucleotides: TGTGCCACCAGTGATCCCGGACAGGGGGCGTCCGGGGAGCTGTTTTTT. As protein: CATSDPGQGASGELFF.

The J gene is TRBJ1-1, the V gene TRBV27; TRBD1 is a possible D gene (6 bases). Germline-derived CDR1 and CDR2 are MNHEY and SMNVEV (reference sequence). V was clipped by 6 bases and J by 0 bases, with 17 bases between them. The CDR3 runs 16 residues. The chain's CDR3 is CASRNRRGQMNTEAFF. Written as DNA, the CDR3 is TGTGCCAGCAGAAATCGAAGAGGACAGATGAACACTGAAGCTTTCTTT.

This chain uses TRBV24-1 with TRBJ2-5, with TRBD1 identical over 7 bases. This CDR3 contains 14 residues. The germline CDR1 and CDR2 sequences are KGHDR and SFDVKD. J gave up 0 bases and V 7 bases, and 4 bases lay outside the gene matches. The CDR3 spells CATSGTAYQETQYF. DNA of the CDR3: TGTGCCACCAGCGGGACAGCGTACCAAGAGACCCAGTACTTC.

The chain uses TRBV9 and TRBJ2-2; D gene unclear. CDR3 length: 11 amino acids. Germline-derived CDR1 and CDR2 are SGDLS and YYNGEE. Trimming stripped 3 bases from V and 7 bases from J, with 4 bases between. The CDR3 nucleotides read TGTGCCAGCAGCGGTAGCGGGGAGCTGTTTTTT. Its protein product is CASSGSGELFF.

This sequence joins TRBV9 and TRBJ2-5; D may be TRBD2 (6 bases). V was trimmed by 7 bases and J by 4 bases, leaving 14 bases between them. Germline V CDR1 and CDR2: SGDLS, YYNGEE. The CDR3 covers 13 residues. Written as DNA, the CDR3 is TGTGCCAGCTCCAAGAGGGGACTAGAGACCCAGTACTTC. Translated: CASSKRGLETQYF. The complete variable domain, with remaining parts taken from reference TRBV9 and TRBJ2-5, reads DSGVTQTPKHLITATGQRVTLRCSPRSGDLSVYWYQQSLDQGLQFLIQYYNGEERAKGNILERFSAQQFPDLHSELNLSSLELGDSALYFCASSKRGLETQYFGPGTRLLVL.

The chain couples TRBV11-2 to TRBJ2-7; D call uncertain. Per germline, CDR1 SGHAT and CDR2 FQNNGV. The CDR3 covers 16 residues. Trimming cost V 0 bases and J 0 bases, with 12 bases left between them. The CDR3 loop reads CASSLEPGKSSYEQYF. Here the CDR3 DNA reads TGTGCCAGCAGCTTAGAACCAGGCAAAAGCTCCTACGAGCAGTACTTC. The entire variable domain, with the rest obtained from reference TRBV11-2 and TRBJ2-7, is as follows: EAGVAQSPRYKIIEKRQSVAFWCNPISGHATLYWYQQILGQGPKLLIQFQNNGVVDDSQLPKDRFSAERLKGVDSTLKIQPAKLEDSAVYLCASSLEPGKSSYEQYFGPGTRLTVT.

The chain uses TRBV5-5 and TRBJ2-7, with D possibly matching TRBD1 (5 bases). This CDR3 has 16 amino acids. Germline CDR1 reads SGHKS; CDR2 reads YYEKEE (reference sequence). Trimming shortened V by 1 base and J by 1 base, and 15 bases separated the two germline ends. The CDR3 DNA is TGTGCCAGCAGCTTGTTAGCAGGGTCAGGGTCCTACGAGCAGTACTTC. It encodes CASSLLAGSGSYEQYF. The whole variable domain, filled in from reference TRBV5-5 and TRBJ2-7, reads DAGVTQSPTHLIKTRGQQVTLRCSPISGHKSVSWYQQVLGQGPQFIFQYYEKEERGRGNFPDRFSARQFPNYSSELNVNALLLGDSALYLCASSLLAGSGSYEQYFGPGTRLTVT.